Shown below are 8 T cell receptor beta chains from a single sample sequenced in a study of blood T cells in healthy people across ages. Through a sample-barcoded 5' primer and a J-beta primer mix, a second PCR was run for roughly 7 to 11 cycles. One entry per CDR3 protein, called by TCRdb with MiXCR from the 5' RACE reads. The sample lists roughly 1.5 million distinct CDR3 sequences; 35% to 45% were seen once. Sequenced: blood. The receptors stem from a woman aged 18-29 years in good health.

The V call is TRBV20-1, the J call TRBJ2-7; D remains ambiguous. This CDR3 has 13 amino acids. V gave up 6 bases and J gave up 0 bases, with 12 bases separating them. Germline V gives CDR1 DFQATT, CDR2 SNEGSKA (reference sequence). The CDR3 DNA reads TGCAGTGCCCCTGGCTCTAGCTCCTACGAGCAGTACTTC. The encoded protein is CSAPGSSSYEQYF.

V and J are TRBV12-3 or TRBV12-4 and TRBJ2-3, with 8 bases identical to TRBD2. The CDR3 consists of 14 residues. The V and J ends lost 6 bases and 2 bases, in that order; junction bases with no gene match: 4. CDR3 sequence reads: CASRRGESTDTQYF. Here the CDR3 DNA reads TGTGCCAGCAGGCGGGGGGAATCCACAGATACGCAGTATTTT.

The genes are TRBV12-3 or TRBV12-4 and TRBJ2-1, with D hard to call. CDR3 length equals 13 residues. Trimming removed 4 bases at V and 3 bases at J, with 7 bases between. The chain's CDR3 is CASSCSSYNEQFF. The CDR3 DNA follows: TGTGCCAGCAGTTGTAGTAGCTACAATGAGCAGTTCTTC.

This clonotype was recorded many times. V usage is TRBV12-3 or TRBV12-4 and J usage is TRBJ1-6; D is ambiguous. The CDR3 extends over 16 amino acids. The V end was cut by 2 bases, the J end by 10 bases, with 18 bases between. The CDR3 nucleotides read TGTGCCAGCAGTTTAAGGCTTAGGACCAGCAGATCACCCCTCCACTTT. It is translated as CASSLRLRTSRSPLHF.

The rearrangement links TRBV28 to TRBJ1-4; TRBD1 is a possible D gene (6 bases). This CDR3 has 14 residues. The V end was cut by 5 bases, the J end by 1 base, with 8 bases between. From germline, CDR1 is MDHEN and CDR2 SYDVKM. The CDR3 loop reads CASSNRETNEKLFF. The CDR3 DNA follows: TGTGCCAGCAGTAACAGGGAAACTAATGAAAAACTGTTTTTT.

This clonotype was seen a handful of times. The rearrangement joins TRBV6-5 to TRBJ2-1, with 9 positions matching TRBD1. Germline assignment: CDR1 MNHEY and CDR2 SVGAGI. The ends lost 2 bases at V and 1 base at J; junction bases unmatched: 9. The CDR3 has 18 amino acids. The CDR3 here is CASSYQVLGTGSYNEQFF. The CDR3 bases are TGTGCCAGCAGTTACCAGGTGTTAGGGACAGGGTCCTACAATGAGCAGTTCTTC.

Concerning this clonotype itself: Compared with germline, one end of the junction differs, possibly owing to a read error. This chain connects TRBV7-9 to TRBJ2-1; weak D call: TRBD2 (6 bases). The CDR3 contains 16 residues. Germline V gene sequence: CDR1 SEHNR, CDR2 FQNEAQ (reference sequence). In DNA, the CDR3 is TGCGCCAGCAGCTTAGGTCGGGGAGGTCTGCACAATGAGCAGTTCTTC. It encodes CASSLGRGGLHNEQFF.

V usage is TRBV4-3 and J usage is TRBJ2-1; D unresolved. Trimming shortened V by 0 bases and J by 1 base, and 10 bases separated the two germline ends. CDR1 and CDR2 from the germline V gene are LGHNA and YSLEER. This CDR3 is 16 amino acids long. The CDR3, as DNA: TGCGCCAGCAGCCAAGATCCTAAAGGGTCCTACAATGAGCAGTTCTTC. Translated, it gives CASSQDPKGSYNEQFF.